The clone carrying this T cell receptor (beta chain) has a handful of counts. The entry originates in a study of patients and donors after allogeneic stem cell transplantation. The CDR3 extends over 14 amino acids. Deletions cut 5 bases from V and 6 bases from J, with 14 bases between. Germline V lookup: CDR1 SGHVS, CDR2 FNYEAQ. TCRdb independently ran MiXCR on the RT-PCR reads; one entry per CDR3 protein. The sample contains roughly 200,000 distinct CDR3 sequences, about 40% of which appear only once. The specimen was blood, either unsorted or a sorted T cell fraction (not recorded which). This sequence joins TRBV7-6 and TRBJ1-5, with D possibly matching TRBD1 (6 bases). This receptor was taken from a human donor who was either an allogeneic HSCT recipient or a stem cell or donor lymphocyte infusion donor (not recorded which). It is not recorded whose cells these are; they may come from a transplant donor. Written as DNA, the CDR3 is TGTGCCAGCAGCCCAACAGGGTACGGTCAGCCCCAGCATTTT. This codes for CASSPTGYGQPQHF.